Each of the 9 T cell receptor beta chains below was sequenced from the same sample in a study of blood T cell repertoires in COVID-19. TCRdb's copy holds only in-frame clones and misses some; the assay was immunoSEQ multiplex PCR. The sample holds around 77,000 clones; 83% are singletons and the top ten take 6.9%. Sequencing was done on a sample of peripheral blood. These receptors came from a man in his thirties or forties with COVID-19, enrolled during active disease.

The genes are TRBV3-1 (or the pseudogene TRBV3-2) and TRBJ2-3; 8 nucleotides line up with TRBD2. From germline, CDR1 is LGHDT and CDR2 YNNKEL (reference sequence). The CDR3 spans 14 residues. V shed 3 bases, J shed 3 bases, and the junction held 2 bases outside the gene matches. In DNA, the CDR3 is TGTGCCAGCAGCCAGTCTAGCGGGACAGATACGCAGTATTTT. Protein product: CASSQSSGTDTQYF.

This clone has a handful of counts. This rearrangement joins TRBV5-6 to TRBJ2-7; TRBD1 agrees at 11 bases. Per germline, CDR1 SGHDT and CDR2 YYEEEE. The junction had 4 bases not matched to a gene; V was cut back by 2 bases and J by 3 bases. This CDR3 contains 15 residues. The CDR3 DNA reads TGTGCCAGCAGCTTCCGGGGGACAGGGGGCTACGAGCAGTACTTC. Translated, it gives CASSFRGTGGYEQYF.

The genes are TRBV6-6 and TRBJ1-1; D uncertain. There are 14 residues in the CDR3. V was trimmed by 2 bases and J by 0 bases, leaving 7 bases between them. Germline V gene sequence: CDR1 MNHNY, CDR2 SVGAGI (reference sequence). CDR3 sequence (DNA): TGTGCCAGCAGTTACGGTCGGTTGAACACTGAAGCTTTCTTT. This encodes CASSYGRLNTEAFF.

A single count supports this clone. The gene calls are TRBV27 and TRBJ2-3, with D unclear. From germline, CDR1 is MNHEY and CDR2 SMNVEV (reference sequence). Trimming left V 4 bases short and J 5 bases short, with 7 bases between. The CDR3 consists of 12 residues. The CDR3 DNA is TGTGCCAGCAGTTCCTACGGAGATACGCAGTATTTT. Its protein product is CASSSYGDTQYF.

The chain combines TRBV7-7 with TRBJ2-2, with D maybe TRBD1 (5 bases). This CDR3 spans 15 amino acids. Germline V gene sequence: CDR1 SSHAT, CDR2 FNYEAQ (reference sequence). DNA of the CDR3: TGTGCTAGCCGCCCTCTAGGGGCCTTTATGGGGGAGCTGTTTTTT. Its translation is CASRPLGAFMGELFF.

The gene calls are TRBV21-1 and TRBJ1-4; the DNA was not used to check the table's D call, TRBD1. TRBV21-1 is noted as a pseudogene. The CDR3 loop spans 18 amino acids. In nucleotides, the CDR3 is TGTGCCAGCAGCACGCACCCTGGGCGTGTCAGGGCGGATGAAAAACTGTTTTTT. Translating gives CASSTHPGRVRADEKLFF.

The V gene is TRBV28, the J gene TRBJ1-1; D remains unclear. With 2 bases removed from V and 3 bases from J, the gap between germline ends came to 10 bases. From germline, CDR1 is MDHEN and CDR2 SYDVKM. The CDR3 extends over 14 amino acids. CDR3 sequence reads: CASSLTFSYTEAFF. The CDR3 bases are TGTGCCAGCAGTTTAACCTTCAGTTACACTGAAGCTTTCTTT.

The rearrangement uses TRBV6-4 and TRBJ2-1; 13 bases line up with TRBD2. V shed 2 bases, J shed 5 bases, and the junction held 0 bases outside the gene matches. CDR1 is MRHNA, CDR2 SNTAGT, per germline. This CDR3 comprises 15 residues. The CDR3 nucleotides read TGTGCCAGCAGTGACGGGACTAGCGGGAACAATGAGCAGTTCTTC. Its translation: CASSDGTSGNNEQFF.

The DNA of the CDR3 is TGTGCCAGCTCAGCCGGGACTAGCGGGAGTGGCACAGATACGCAGTATTTT. It codes for CASSAGTSGSGTDTQYF. The chain recombines TRBV18 with TRBJ2-3, with TRBD2 matching 14 bases. J lost 1 base, V lost 5 bases, and 5 bases had no gene match. The CDR3 has 17 residues. Germline CDR1 and CDR2: KGHSH and LQKENI.